Following are 3 T cell receptor beta chains from one sample sequenced in a study of T cell responses to AZD1222 COVID-19 vaccine. TCRdb keeps only in-frame clones here, not all; method: immunoSEQ multiplex PCR. This table holds roughly 97,000 clones, over 90% found once. This material consisted of peripheral blood, taken on day 0 of AZD1222 vaccination. The source of these receptors is an adult in good health.

The rearrangement links TRBV29-1 to TRBJ2-3, with D maybe TRBD2 (6 bases). The CDR3 is 14 amino acids. V gave up 8 bases and J gave up 1 base, with 16 bases separating them. Germline CDR1 is SQVTM and CDR2 is ANQGSEA. The CDR3 is CSTDGGAGTDTQYF. The CDR3 coding sequence is TGCAGCACTGATGGCGGGGCGGGCACAGATACGCAGTATTTT.

The gene calls are TRBV25-1 and TRBJ1-2; D uncertain. Germline V lookup: CDR1 MGHDK, CDR2 SYGVNS. The V end was cut by 3 bases, the J end by 7 bases, with 12 bases between. This CDR3 region has 13 residues. CDR3 sequence: CASSESGFFGYTF. Written as DNA, the CDR3 is TGTGCCAGCAGTGAGTCCGGTTTTTTTGGCTACACCTTC.

The genes are TRBV6-4 and TRBJ1-2; 7 nucleotides match TRBD1. With V trimmed by 6 bases and J by 0 bases, 16 bases remained unmatched. In germline, CDR1 is MRHNA, CDR2 SNTAGT. The CDR3 spans 18 residues. In DNA, the CDR3 is TGTGCCAGCAGCGGAAAAAGATTGGGACAGATAACTAACTATGGCTACACCTTC. This gives the protein CASSGKRLGQITNYGYTF.